This T cell receptor beta chain comes out of a study of T cells in Graves' hyperthyroidism and ophthalmopathy. This CDR3 has 15 residues. J gave up 5 bases and V 6 bases, and 10 bases lay outside the gene matches. From germline, CDR1 is MNHNS and CDR2 SASEGT. The sample holds many counts of this clonotype. Researchers amplified the TCR beta CDR3 regions from RNA transcripts. Researchers ran a first-round RT-PCR on the TCR CDR3 using the HTBI primer set. MiXCR, run by TCRdb on the multiplex PCR reads, gives a single entry per CDR3 protein. The sample has 550,000 to 850,000 distinct CDR3 sequences; roughly a sixth are singletons.

The chain carries TRBV6-1 and TRBJ2-5; TRBD1 matches at 9 bases. Sample: blood. The receptor was isolated from a woman aged 45-59 years with Graves' hyperthyroidism that later progressed to Graves' ophthalmopathy. The CDR3 loop reads CASREDRGFWETQYF. In DNA, the CDR3 is TGTGCCAGCAGGGAGGACAGGGGATTTTGGGAGACCCAGTACTTC.